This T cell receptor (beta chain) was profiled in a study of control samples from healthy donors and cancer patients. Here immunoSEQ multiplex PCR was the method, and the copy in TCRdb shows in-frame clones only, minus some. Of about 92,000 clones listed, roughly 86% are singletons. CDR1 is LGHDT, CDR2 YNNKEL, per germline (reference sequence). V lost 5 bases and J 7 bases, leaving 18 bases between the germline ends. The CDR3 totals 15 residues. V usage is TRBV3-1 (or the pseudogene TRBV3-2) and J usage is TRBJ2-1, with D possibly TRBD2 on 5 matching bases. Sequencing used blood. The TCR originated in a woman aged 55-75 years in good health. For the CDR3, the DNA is TGTGCCAGCAGCTCACCTTCAACTAGTCAGAATGAGCAGTTCTTC. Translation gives CASSSPSTSQNEQFF.